A single sample is the source of the 4 T cell receptor beta chains below, sequenced in a study of blood T cell repertoires in COVID-19. Clones were sequenced by immunoSEQ multiplex PCR, and TCRdb holds only the in-frame ones, with some missing. The table has 200,000 or so clones, roughly 76% seen once. Input material: peripheral blood. These receptors all stem from a human donor in a cohort sampled during active COVID-19.

CDR3 in DNA: TGCGCCAGCAGCCAGGGCTTACTCCCCGGGACTAGCACCTCTATGCCGTTCTTC. It is translated as CASSQGLLPGTSTSMPFF. This chain joins TRBV4-3 and TRBJ2-1; 9 bases agree with TRBD2. Germline assignment: CDR1 LGHNA and CDR2 YSLEER. The V gene end was trimmed by 3 bases and the J gene end by 15 bases; junction bases not matched to a gene: 24. The CDR3 is 18 amino acids.

V usage is TRBV30 and J usage is TRBJ2-7, with a weak D call TRBD2 (5 bases). Germline CDR1 is GTSNPN and CDR2 is SVGIG (reference sequence). Trimming removed 2 bases from V and 4 bases from J, with 12 bases in between. The CDR3 consists of 13 residues. CDR3 sequence reads: CAWSLGLKYEQYF. Written as DNA, the CDR3 is TGTGCCTGGAGTCTCGGACTCAAATACGAGCAGTACTTC.

This clone was detected once. V gene TRBV7-2 combines with J gene TRBJ2-7; TRBD1 matches at 9 bases. In germline, CDR1 is SGHTA, CDR2 FQGNSA. V lost 1 base to trimming and J lost 6 bases; unmatched junction nucleotides: 4. The CDR3 is 14 amino acids. The CDR3 loop reads CASSLGDRVSEQYF. The CDR3, as DNA: TGTGCCAGCAGCTTAGGGGACAGGGTTTCCGAGCAGTACTTC.

This clone was observed a few times. This chain joins TRBV2 and TRBJ2-3, with a possible D match to TRBD1 (5 bases). The length of the CDR3 is 15 residues. With 5 bases removed from V and 2 bases from J, the gap between germline ends came to 14 bases. The germline V gene encodes CDR1 SNHLY and CDR2 FYNNEI. The CDR3 region has the DNA TGTGCCAGCAGTCGACAGCCCCAATCCACAGATACGCAGTATTTT. It yields the protein CASSRQPQSTDTQYF. The entire variable domain, with the rest obtained from reference TRBV2 and TRBJ2-3, is as follows: EPEVTQTPSHQVTQMGQEVILRCVPISNHLYFYWYRQILGQKVEFLVSFYNNEISEKSEIFDDQFSVERPDGSNFTLKIRSTKLEDSAMYFCASSRQPQSTDTQYFGPGTRLTVL.